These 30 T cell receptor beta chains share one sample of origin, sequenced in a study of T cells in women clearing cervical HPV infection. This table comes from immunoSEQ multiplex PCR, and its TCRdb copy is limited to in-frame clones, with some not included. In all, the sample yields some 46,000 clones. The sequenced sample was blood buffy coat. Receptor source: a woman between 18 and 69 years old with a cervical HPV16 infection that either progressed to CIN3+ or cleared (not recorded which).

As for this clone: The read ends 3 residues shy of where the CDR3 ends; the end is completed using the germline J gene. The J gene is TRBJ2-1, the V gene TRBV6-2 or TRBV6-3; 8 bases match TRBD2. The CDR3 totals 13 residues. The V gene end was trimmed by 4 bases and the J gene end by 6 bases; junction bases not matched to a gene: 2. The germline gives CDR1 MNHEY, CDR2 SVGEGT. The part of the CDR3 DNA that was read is TGTGCCAGCAGTTTCGGGACTAGCAATGAG. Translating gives CASSFGTSNE. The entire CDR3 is CASSFGTSNEQFF.

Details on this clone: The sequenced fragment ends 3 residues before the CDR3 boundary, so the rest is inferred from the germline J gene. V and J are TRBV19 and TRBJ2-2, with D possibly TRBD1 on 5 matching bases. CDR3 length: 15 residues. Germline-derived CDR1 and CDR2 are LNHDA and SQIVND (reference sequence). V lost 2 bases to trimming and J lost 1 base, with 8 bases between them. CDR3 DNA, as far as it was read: TGTGCCAGTAGTATATTCACAGGGAACACCGGGGAG. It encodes CASSIFTGNTGE. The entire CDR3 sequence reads CASSIFTGNTGELFF.

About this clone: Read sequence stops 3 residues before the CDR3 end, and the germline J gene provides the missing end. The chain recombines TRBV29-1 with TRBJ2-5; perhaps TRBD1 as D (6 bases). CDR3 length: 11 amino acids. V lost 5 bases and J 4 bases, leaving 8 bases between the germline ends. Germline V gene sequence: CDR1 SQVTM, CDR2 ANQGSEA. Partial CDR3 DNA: TGCAGCGTTCAGGGGACAGAGACC. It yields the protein CSVQGTET. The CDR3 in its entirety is CSVQGTETQYF.

Here the CDR3 reads CASSDASSYNSPLHF. The sequenced CDR3 bases are TGTGCCAGCAGTGATGCGAGCTCCTATAATTCACCC. The chain joins TRBV6-1 to TRBJ1-6; D not certain. The read finishes 3 residues shy of the CDR3 end, and the germline J gene is used to complete it. The CDR3 extends over 15 amino acids. Germline CDR1 reads MNHNS; CDR2 reads SASEGT. With 3 bases removed from V and 0 bases from J, the gap between germline ends came to 6 bases.

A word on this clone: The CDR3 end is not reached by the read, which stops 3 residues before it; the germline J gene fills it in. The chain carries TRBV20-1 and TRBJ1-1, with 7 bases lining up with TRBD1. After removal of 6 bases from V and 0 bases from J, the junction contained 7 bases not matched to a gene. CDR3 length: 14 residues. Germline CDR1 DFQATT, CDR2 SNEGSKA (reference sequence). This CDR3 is CSAQPGQMNTEAFF. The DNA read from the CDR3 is TGCAGTGCCCAACCGGGACAGATGAACACTGAA.

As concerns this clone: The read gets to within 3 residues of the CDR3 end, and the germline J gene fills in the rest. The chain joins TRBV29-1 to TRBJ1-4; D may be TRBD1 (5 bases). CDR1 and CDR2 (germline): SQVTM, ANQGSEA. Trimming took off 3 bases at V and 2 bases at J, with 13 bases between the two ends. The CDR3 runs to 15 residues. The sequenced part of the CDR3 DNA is TGCAGCGTTGATAGGAGGGGCTTTACTAATGAAAAA. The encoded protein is CSVDRRGFTNEK. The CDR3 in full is CSVDRRGFTNEKLFF. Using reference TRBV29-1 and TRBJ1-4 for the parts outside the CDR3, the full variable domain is SAVISQKPSRDICQRGTSLTIQCQVDSQVTMMFWYRQQPGQSLTLIATANQGSEATYESGFVIDKFPISRPNLTFSTLTVSNMSPEDSSIYLCSVDRRGFTNEKLFFGSGTQLSVL.

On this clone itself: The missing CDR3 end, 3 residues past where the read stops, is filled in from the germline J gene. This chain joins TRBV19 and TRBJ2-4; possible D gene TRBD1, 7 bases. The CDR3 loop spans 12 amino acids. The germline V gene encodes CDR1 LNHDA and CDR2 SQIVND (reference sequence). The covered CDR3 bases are TGTGCCAGTTCGACAGGGACTTATGGT. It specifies CASSTGTYG. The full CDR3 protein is CASSTGTYGQYF.

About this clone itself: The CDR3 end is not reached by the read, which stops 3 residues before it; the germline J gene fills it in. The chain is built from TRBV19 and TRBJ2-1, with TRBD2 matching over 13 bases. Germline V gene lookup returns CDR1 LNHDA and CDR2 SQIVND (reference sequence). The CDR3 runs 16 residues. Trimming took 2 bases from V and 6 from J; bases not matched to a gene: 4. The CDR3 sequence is CASSILTSGGSNEQFF. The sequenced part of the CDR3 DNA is TGTGCCAGTAGTATATTGACTAGCGGGGGGAGCAATGAG.

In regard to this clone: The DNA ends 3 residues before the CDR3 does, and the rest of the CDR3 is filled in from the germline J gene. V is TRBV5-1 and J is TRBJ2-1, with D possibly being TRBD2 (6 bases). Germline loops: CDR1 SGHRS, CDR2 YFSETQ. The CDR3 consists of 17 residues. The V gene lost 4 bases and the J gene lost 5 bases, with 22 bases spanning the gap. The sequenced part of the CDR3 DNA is TGCGCCAGCAGCCCCCCAGCCACAGCGGGCCTGAACAATGAG. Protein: CASSPPATAGLNNE. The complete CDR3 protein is CASSPPATAGLNNEQFF.

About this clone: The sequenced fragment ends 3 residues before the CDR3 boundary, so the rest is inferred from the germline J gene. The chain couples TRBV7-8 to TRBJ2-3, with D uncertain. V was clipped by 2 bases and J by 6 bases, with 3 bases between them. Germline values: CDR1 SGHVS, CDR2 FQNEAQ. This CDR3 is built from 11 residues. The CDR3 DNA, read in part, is TGTGCCAGCAGCTTACAGGATACG. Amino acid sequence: CASSLQDT. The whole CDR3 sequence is CASSLQDTQYF.

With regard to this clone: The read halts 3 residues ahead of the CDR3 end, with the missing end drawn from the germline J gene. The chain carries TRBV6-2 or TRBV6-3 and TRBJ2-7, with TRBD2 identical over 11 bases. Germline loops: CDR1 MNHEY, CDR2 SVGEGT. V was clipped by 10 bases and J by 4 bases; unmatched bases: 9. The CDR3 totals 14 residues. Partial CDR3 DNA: TGTGCCACCTTTGGACTAGCGGGCGATTACGAG. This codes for CATFGLAGDYE. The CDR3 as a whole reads CATFGLAGDYEQYF.

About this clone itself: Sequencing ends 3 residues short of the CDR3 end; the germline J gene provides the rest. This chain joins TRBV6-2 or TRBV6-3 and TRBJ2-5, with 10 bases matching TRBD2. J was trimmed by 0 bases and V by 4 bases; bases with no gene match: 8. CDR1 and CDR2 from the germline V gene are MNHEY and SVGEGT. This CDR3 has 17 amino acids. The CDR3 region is CASSSQFSGGHQETQYF. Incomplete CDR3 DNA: TGTGCCAGCAGTTCCCAATTTAGCGGGGGGCACCAAGAGACC.

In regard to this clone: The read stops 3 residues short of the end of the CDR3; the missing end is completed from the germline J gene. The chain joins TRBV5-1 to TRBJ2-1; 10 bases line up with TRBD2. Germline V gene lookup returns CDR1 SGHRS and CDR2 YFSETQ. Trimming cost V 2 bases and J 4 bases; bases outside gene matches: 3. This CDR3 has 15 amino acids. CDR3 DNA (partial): TGCGCCAGCAGCTTCTCTAGCGGGGGTTACAATGAG. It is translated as CASSFSSGGYNE. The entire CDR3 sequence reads CASSFSSGGYNEQFF.

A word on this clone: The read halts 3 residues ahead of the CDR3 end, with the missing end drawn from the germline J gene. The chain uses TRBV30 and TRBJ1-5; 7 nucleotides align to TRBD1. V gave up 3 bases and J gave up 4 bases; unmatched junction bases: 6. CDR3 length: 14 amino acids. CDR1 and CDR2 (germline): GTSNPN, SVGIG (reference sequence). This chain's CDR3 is CAWSPGTENQPQHF. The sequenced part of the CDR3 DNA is TGTGCCTGGAGCCCCGGGACAGAGAATCAGCCC.

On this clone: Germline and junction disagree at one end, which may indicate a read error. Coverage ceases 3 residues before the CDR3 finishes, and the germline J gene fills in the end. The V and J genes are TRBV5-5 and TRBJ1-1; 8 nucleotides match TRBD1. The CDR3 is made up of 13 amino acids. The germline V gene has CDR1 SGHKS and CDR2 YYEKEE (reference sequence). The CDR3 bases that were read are TGTGCCAGTAGCTTGTTTGGGGACAGGGAA. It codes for CASSLFGDRE. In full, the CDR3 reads CASSLFGDREAFF.

The CDR3: CASSQPGTRETQYF. The DNA read from the CDR3 is TGTGCCAGCAGCCAACCCGGGACTAGAGAGACC. The genes are TRBV14 and TRBJ2-5; TRBD2 matches at 8 bases. The CDR3 end is not reached by the read, which stops 3 residues before it; the germline J gene fills it in. CDR1 SGHDN and CDR2 FVKESK come from the germline V gene. J lost 4 bases, V lost 2 bases, and 3 bases had no gene match. CDR3 length: 14 residues. Full variable domain (outside the CDR3, taken from reference TRBV14 and TRBJ2-5): EAGVTQFPSHSVIEKGQTVTLRCDPISGHDNLYWYRRVMGKEIKFLLHFVKESKQDESGMPNNRFLAERTGGTYSTLKVQPAELEDSGVYFCASSQPGTRETQYFGPGTRLLVL.

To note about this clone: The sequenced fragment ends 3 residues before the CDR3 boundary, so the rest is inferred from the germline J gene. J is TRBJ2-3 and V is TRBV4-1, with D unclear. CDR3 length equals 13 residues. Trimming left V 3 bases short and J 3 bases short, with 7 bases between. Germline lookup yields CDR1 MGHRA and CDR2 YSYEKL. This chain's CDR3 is CASSHPRTDTQYF. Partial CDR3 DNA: TGCGCCAGCAGCCACCCGAGGACAGATACG.

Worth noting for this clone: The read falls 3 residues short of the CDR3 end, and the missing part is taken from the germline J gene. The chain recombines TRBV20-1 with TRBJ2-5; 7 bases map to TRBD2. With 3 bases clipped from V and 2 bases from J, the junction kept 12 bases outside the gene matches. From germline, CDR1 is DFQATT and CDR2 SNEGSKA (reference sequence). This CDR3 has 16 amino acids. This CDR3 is CSARGPGGSPQETQYF. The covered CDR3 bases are TGCAGTGCTAGGGGGCCGGGAGGCAGCCCTCAAGAGACC.

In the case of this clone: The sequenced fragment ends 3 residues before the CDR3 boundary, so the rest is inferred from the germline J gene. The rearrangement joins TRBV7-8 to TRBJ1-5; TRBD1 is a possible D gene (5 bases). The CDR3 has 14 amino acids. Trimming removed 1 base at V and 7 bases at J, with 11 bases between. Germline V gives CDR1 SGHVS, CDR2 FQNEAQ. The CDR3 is CASSLGQGKQPQHF. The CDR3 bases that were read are TGTGCCAGCAGCTTAGGGCAGGGTAAGCAGCCC.

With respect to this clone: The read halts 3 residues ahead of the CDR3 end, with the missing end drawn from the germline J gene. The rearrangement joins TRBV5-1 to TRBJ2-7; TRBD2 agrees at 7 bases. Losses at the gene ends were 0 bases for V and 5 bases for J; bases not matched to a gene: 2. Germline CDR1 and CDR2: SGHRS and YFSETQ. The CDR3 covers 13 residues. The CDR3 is CASSLGLANEQYF. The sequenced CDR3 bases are TGCGCCAGCAGCTTGGGACTAGCAAACGAG.

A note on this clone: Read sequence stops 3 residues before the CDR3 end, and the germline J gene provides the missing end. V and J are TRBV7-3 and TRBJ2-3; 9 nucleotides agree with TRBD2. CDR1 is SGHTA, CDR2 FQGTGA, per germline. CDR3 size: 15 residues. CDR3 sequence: CASSLVSGSLETQYF. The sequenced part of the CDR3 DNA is TGTGCCAGCAGCTTAGTTAGCGGGAGTTTAGAGACG.

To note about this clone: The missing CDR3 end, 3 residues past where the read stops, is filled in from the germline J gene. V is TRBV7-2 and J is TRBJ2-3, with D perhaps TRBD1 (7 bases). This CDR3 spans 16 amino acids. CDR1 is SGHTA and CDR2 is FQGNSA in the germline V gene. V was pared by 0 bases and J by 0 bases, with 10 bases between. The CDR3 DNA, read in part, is TGTGCCAGCAGCTTAGCGGCAGGGGGGAGCACAGATACG. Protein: CASSLAAGGSTDT. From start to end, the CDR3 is CASSLAAGGSTDTQYF.

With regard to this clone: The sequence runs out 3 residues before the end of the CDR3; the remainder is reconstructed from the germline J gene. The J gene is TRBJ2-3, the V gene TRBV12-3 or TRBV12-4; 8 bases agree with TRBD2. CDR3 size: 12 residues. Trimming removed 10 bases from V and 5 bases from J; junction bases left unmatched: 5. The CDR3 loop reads CAISGVGDTQYF. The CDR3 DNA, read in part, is TGTGCCATTAGCGGGGTGGGAGATACG.

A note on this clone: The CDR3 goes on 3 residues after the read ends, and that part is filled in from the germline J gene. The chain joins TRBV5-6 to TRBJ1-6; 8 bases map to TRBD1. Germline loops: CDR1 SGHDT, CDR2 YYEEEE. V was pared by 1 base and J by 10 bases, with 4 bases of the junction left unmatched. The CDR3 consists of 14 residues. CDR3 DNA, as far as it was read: TGTGCCAGCAGCTTGTACAGGGGGTCGTCACCC. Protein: CASSLYRGSSP. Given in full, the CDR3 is CASSLYRGSSPLHF.

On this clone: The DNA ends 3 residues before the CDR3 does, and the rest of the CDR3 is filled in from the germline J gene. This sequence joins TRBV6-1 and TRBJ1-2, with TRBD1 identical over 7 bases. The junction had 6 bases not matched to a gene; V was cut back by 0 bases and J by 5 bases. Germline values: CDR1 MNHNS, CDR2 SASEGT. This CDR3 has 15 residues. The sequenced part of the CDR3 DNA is TGTGCCAGCAGTGAAGCAGGGGGCACGTGGTATGGC. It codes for CASSEAGGTWYG. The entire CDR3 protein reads CASSEAGGTWYGYTF.

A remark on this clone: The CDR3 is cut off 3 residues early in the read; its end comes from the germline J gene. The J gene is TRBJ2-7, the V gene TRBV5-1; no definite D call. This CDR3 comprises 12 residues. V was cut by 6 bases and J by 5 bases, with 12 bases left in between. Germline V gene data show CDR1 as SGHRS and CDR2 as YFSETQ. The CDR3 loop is CASMGVSDEQYF. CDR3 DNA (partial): TGCGCCAGCATGGGCGTGTCAGACGAG.

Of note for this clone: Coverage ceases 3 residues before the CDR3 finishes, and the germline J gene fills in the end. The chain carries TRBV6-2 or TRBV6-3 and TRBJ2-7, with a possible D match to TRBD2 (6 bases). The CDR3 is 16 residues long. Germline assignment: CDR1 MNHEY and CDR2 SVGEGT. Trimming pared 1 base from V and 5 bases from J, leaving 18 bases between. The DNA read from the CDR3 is TGTGCCAGCAGTTACTTGGCGGGGTACTTAGAGGACGAG. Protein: CASSYLAGYLEDE. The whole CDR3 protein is CASSYLAGYLEDEQYF.

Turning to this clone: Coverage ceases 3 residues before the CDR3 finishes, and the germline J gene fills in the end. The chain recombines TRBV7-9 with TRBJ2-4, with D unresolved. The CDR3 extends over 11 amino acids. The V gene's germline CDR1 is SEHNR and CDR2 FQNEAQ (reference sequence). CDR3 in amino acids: CASSSTDGQYF. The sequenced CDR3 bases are TGTGCCAGCAGCTCAACAGATGGT.

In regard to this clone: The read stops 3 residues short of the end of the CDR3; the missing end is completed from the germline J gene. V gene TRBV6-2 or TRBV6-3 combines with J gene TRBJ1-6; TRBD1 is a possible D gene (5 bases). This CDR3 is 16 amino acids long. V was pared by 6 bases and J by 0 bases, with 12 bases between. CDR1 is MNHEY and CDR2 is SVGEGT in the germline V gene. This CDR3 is CASSQQASSYNSPLHF. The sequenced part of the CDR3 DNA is TGTGCCAGCAGCCAACAGGCGAGCTCCTATAATTCACCC.

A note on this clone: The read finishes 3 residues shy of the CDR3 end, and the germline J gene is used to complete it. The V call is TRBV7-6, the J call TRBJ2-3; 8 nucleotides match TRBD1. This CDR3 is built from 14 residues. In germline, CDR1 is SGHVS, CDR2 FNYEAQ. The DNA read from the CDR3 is TGTGCCAGCAGCTCCGACAGGGGCCAGCAGCCG. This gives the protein CASSSDRGQQP. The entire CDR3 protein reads CASSSDRGQQPQYF. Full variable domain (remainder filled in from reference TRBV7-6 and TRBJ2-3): GAGVSQSPRYKVTKRGQDVALRCDPISGHVSLYWYRQALGQGPEFLTYFNYEAQQDKSGLPNDRFSAERPEGSISTLTIQRTEQRDSAMYRCASSSDRGQQPQYFGPGTRLTVL.